These 18 T cell receptor beta chains were all obtained from the same sample, sequenced in a study of response to subunit inactivated influenza vaccine. From the RT-PCR reads, TCRdb called clonotypes with MiXCR, one entry per CDR3 protein. The table records 500,000 or so distinct CDR3 sequences, 10% to 11% of them present only once. The specimen comprised PBMCs from blood, sampled about 40 days after vaccination. These receptors all come from a man between 45 and 60 years old who received an inactivated influenza vaccine.

The chain is built from TRBV7-6 and TRBJ2-1; D gene unclear. The germline V gene has CDR1 SGHVS and CDR2 FNYEAQ. V shed 3 bases and J shed 8 bases, with 11 bases lying between them. The CDR3 has 13 residues. The CDR3 region has the DNA TGTGCCAGCAGCTTGCTAACAGCCGATGAGCAGTTCTTC. Translated, it gives CASSLLTADEQFF.

Only a few counts were recorded for this clonotype. The chain links TRBV5-1 to TRBJ2-7; D possibly corresponds to TRBD2 (5 bases). Germline V CDR1 and CDR2: SGHRS, YFSETQ. CDR3 length: 14 residues. V was cut by 4 bases and J by 1 base, with 12 bases left in between. The CDR3 nucleotides read TGCGCCAGCAGCGGTGGACTCGGATCCTACGAGCAGTACTTC. Translated, it gives CASSGGLGSYEQYF.

The rearrangement joins TRBV12-3 or TRBV12-4 to TRBJ2-1, with 7 bases matching TRBD1. The CDR3 contains 18 residues. With V trimmed by 5 bases and J by 0 bases, 13 bases remained unmatched. CDR3 coding DNA: TGTGCCAGCAGTCACGACGACAGGGTACCCAGCTCCTACAATGAGCAGTTCTTC. This encodes CASSHDDRVPSSYNEQFF.

The chain couples TRBV20-1 to TRBJ1-5; D is perhaps TRBD1 (5 bases). Germline CDR1 is DFQATT and CDR2 is SNEGSKA (reference sequence). The germline V and J ends were trimmed by 2 bases and 2 bases, with 10 bases remaining between them. This CDR3 comprises 14 residues. The CDR3 DNA reads as TGCAGTGCTAGATCAGGGTTAGGCAATCAGCCCCAGCATTTT. Its translation is CSARSGLGNQPQHF.

The gene calls are TRBV25-1 and TRBJ2-5; TRBD2 might be the D (5 bases). Trimming removed 5 bases from V and 7 bases from J, with 17 bases in between. Germline CDR1 is MGHDK and CDR2 is SYGVNS. The CDR3 is made up of 14 amino acids. CDR3 loop: CASSHSPGKLTQYF. The DNA for the CDR3 is TGTGCCAGCAGTCACTCCCCCGGGAAATTGACCCAGTACTTC.

At least ten counts were recorded for this clonotype. The V call is TRBV15, the J call TRBJ2-3; D is uncertain. The CDR3 contains 12 residues. Germline V lookup: CDR1 LNHNV, CDR2 YYDKDF (reference sequence). V lost 5 bases and J 2 bases, leaving 5 bases between the germline ends. The CDR3 nucleotides are TGTGCCACCAGCTCTTACACAGATACGCAGTATTTT. It specifies CATSSYTDTQYF.

The table lists this clonotype with a few counts. The chain has TRBV11-1 and TRBJ2-1; 10 nucleotides align to TRBD2. The CDR3 sequence is 20 residues long. Germline trimming cut 8 bases from V and 6 bases from J; bases unmatched to any gene: 25. Germline assignment: CDR1 SGHAT and CDR2 FQDESV (reference sequence). The CDR3 spells CASHFRAVGLAGEWANEQFF. The CDR3 DNA reads as TGTGCCAGCCACTTTCGGGCGGTAGGGCTAGCGGGAGAATGGGCCAATGAGCAGTTCTTC.

This chain links TRBV4-1 with TRBJ1-3; 7 nucleotides align to TRBD1. The CDR3 runs to 17 residues. Trimming at V came to 4 bases and at J to 2 bases, leaving 11 bases not matched to a gene. From germline, CDR1 is MGHRA and CDR2 YSYEKL. The CDR3 loop is CASSPASVRGTGNTIYF. In nucleotides, the CDR3 is TGCGCCAGCAGCCCAGCCTCGGTCAGGGGGACTGGAAACACCATATATTTT.

The chain joins TRBV15 to TRBJ2-7; 8 bases are shared with TRBD2. The V and J ends lost 3 bases and 3 bases, in that order; junction bases with no gene match: 10. Germline V CDR1 and CDR2: LNHNV, YYDKDF (reference sequence). The CDR3 totals 16 residues. The CDR3 region is CATSRGGGTSGYEQYF. CDR3 bases: TGTGCCACCAGCAGGGGTGGAGGTACTAGCGGCTACGAGCAGTACTTC.

The chain recombines TRBV11-2 with TRBJ2-2, with unresolved D. From germline, CDR1 is SGHAT and CDR2 FQNNGV. This CDR3 spans 13 amino acids. Trimming removed 2 bases from V and 6 bases from J, with 7 bases in between. The CDR3 DNA follows: TGTGCCAGCAGCTTATCGGCTCCCGGGGAGCTGTTTTTT. This gives the protein CASSLSAPGELFF.

The chain carries TRBV4-1 and TRBJ2-7; D might be TRBD1 (6 bases). Germline CDR1 reads MGHRA; CDR2 reads YSYEKL. V lost 2 bases and J lost 0, with 17 bases in between. The CDR3 loop spans 17 amino acids. Written as DNA, the CDR3 is TGCGCCAGCAGCCAAATTAATCCAGGGGTGTCCTCCTACGAGCAGTACTTC. Translating it yields CASSQINPGVSSYEQYF.

This clonotype showed up many times. The chain recombines TRBV27 with TRBJ2-7; D uncertain. Trimming took off 7 bases at V and 0 bases at J, with 13 bases between the two ends. The germline V gene encodes CDR1 MNHEY and CDR2 SMNVEV (reference sequence). CDR3 size: 14 residues. The CDR3 nucleotides are TGTGCCAGCAAGCTGGAGCCGAACTCCTACGAGCAGTACTTC. Translated: CASKLEPNSYEQYF.

The chain links TRBV20-1 to TRBJ2-3; TRBD2 is a possible D gene (6 bases). Germline-derived CDR1 and CDR2 are DFQATT and SNEGSKA (reference sequence). The CDR3 extends over 15 amino acids. The V and J ends lost 0 bases and 7 bases respectively, with 17 bases between them. CDR3 amino acids: CSARDQSAGSNTQYF. The CDR3 nucleotides read TGCAGTGCTAGAGATCAATCGGCGGGGTCCAATACGCAGTATTTT.

This clonotype was recorded a few times. V gene TRBV20-1 combines with J gene TRBJ2-1; 8 nucleotides agree with TRBD2. The germline gives CDR1 DFQATT, CDR2 SNEGSKA (reference sequence). This CDR3 is built from 13 residues. The J segment lost 8 bases and the V segment lost 4 bases, leaving 7 bases of the junction unmatched. The CDR3: CSAIHSGIYEQFF. Written as DNA, the CDR3 is TGCAGTGCTATTCATAGCGGGATATATGAGCAGTTCTTC.

This clonotype was observed at least ten times. This sequence joins TRBV6-1 and TRBJ2-5, with 13 positions matching TRBD2. J lost 4 bases, V lost 5 bases, and 4 bases had no gene match. The CDR3 length is 15 residues. Germline loops: CDR1 MNHNS, CDR2 SASEGT. CDR3 protein: CASSRLAGGGETQYF. The CDR3 DNA reads as TGTGCCAGCAGTAGACTAGCGGGAGGTGGAGAGACCCAGTACTTC.

This clonotype was recorded at least ten times. This chain links TRBV28 with TRBJ2-7; D is undetermined. V was trimmed by 4 bases and J by 4 bases, leaving 11 bases between them. This CDR3 region has 13 residues. CDR1 is MDHEN and CDR2 is SYDVKM in the germline V gene. CDR3 bases: TGTGCCAGCAGTTCTATTCTCGCGTACGAGCAGTACTTC. It codes for CASSSILAYEQYF.

This clonotype appeared once. J is TRBJ2-7 and V is TRBV12-3 or TRBV12-4; 16 bases line up with TRBD2. Trimming took 7 bases from V and 4 from J; bases not matched to a gene: 10. The CDR3 extends over 17 amino acids. The CDR3 region has the DNA TGTGCCAGCAACATTAGGGGACTAGCGGGGGGGCCTTACGAGCAGTACTTC. Translated: CASNIRGLAGGPYEQYF.

This clonotype has more than one count but fewer than ten. V gene TRBV29-1 combines with J gene TRBJ2-5, with a tentative D call TRBD2 (6 bases). Trimming cost V 2 bases and J 0 bases, with 10 bases left between them. Germline V gene data show CDR1 as SQVTM and CDR2 as ANQGSEA. This CDR3 is 14 amino acids long. CDR3 protein: CSVEWRRDQETQYF. CDR3 bases: TGCAGCGTTGAATGGCGGAGGGACCAAGAGACCCAGTACTTC. Full variable domain (rest looked up from reference TRBV29-1 and TRBJ2-5): SAVISQKPSRDICQRGTSLTIQCQVDSQVTMMFWYRQQPGQSLTLIATANQGSEATYESGFVIDKFPISRPNLTFSTLTVSNMSPEDSSIYLCSVEWRRDQETQYFGPGTRLLVL.